This TCR beta chain derives from a study of T cells in Graves' hyperthyroidism and ophthalmopathy. Amplified regions were TCR beta CDR3 sequences from RNA transcripts. RT-PCR in the first round (using the HTBI primer set) targeted the TCR CDR3. TCRdb re-called the multiplex PCR reads with MiXCR, one entry per CDR3 protein. The data show more than 500,000 distinct CDR3 sequences, 15% to 20% seen once. This clonotype was detected ten times or more. Looked up from germline, CDR1 is LGHNA and CDR2 is YSLEER. The CDR3 sequence is 15 residues long. V gave up 4 bases and J gave up 4 bases; unmatched junction bases: 5.

Sequencing was performed on blood. This receptor was taken from a woman in her twenties or thirties with Graves' ophthalmopathy. J is TRBJ2-2 and V is TRBV4-3; TRBD1 matches 8 bases. The CDR3 region has the DNA TGCGCCAGCAGCCGAAACAGGGGGGCCACCGGGGAGCTGTTTTTT. It translates to CASSRNRGATGELFF.